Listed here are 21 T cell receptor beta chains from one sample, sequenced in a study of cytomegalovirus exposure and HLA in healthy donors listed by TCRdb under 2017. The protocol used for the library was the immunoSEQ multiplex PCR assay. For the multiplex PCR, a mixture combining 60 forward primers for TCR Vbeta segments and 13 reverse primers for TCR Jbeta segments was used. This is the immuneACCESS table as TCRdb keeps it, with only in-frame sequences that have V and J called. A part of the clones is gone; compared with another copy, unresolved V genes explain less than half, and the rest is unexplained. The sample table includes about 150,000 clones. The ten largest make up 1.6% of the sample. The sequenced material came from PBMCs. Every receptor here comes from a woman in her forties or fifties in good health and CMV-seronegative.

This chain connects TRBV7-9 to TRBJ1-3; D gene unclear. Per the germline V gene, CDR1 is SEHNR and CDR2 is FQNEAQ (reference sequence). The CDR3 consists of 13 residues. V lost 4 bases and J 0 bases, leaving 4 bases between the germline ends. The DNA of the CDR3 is TGTGCCAGCAGCTCAGACTCTGGAAACACCATATATTTT. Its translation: CASSSDSGNTIYF.

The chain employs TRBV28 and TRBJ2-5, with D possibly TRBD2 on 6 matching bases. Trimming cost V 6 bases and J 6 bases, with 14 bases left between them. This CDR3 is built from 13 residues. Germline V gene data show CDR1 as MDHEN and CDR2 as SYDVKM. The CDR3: CASRSGLPKTQYF. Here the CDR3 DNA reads TGTGCCAGCAGGTCGGGACTCCCAAAGACCCAGTACTTC.

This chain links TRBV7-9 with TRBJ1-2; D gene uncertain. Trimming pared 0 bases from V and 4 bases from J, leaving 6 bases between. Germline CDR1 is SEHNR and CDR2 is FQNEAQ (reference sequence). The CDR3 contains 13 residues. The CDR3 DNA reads TGTGCCAGCAGCTTAGCGCACAGCTATGGCTACACCTTC. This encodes CASSLAHSYGYTF.

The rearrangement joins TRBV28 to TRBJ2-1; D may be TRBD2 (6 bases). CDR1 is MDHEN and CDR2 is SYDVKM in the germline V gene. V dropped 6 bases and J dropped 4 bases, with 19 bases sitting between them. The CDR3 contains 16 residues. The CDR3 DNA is TGTGCCAGCAGCCCACGTCTGAGCGGGTCTTACAATGAGCAGTTCTTC. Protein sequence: CASSPRLSGSYNEQFF.

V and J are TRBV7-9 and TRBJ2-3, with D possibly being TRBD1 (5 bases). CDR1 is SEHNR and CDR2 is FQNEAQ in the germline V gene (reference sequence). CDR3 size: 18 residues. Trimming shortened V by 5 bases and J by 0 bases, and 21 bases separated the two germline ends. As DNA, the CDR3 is TGTGCCAGCAGCCTTACCCCCGACAGTATCTCTAGCACAGATACGCAGTATTTT. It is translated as CASSLTPDSISSTDTQYF.

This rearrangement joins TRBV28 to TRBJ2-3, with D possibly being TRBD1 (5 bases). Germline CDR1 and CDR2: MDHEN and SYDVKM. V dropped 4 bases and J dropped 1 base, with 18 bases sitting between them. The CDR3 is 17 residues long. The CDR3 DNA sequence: TGTGCCAGCAGTTCTAGGGGCACCCCGGCCGGCACAGATACGCAGTATTTT. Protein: CASSSRGTPAGTDTQYF.

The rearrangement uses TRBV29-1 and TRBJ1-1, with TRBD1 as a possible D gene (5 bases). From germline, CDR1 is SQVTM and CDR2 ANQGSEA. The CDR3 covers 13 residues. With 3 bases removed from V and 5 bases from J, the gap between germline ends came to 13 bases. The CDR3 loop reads CSVDPRVGTEAFF. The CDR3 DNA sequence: TGCAGCGTTGACCCCAGGGTGGGAACTGAAGCTTTCTTT.

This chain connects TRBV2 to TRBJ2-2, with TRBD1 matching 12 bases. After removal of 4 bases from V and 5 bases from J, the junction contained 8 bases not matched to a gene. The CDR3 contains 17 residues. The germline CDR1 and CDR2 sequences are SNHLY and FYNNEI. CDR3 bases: TGTGCCAGCAGTGGAGGGACAGGGGGCATGGTGACCGGGGAGCTGTTTTTT. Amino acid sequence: CASSGGTGGMVTGELFF.

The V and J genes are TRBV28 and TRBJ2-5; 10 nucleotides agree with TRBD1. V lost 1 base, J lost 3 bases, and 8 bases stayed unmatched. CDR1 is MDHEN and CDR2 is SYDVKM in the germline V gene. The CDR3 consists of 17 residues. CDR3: CASSLFSSGTGEETQYF. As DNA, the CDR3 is TGTGCCAGCAGTTTATTTTCATCGGGGACAGGGGAAGAGACCCAGTACTTC.

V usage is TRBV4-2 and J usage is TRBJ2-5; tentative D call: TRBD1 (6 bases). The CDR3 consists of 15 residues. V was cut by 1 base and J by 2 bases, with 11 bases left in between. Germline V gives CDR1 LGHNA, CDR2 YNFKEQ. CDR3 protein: CASSQGTAIQETQYF. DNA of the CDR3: TGTGCCAGCAGCCAAGGGACAGCTATACAAGAGACCCAGTACTTC.

The CDR3 loop reads CASSSGQERDGYTF. Here the CDR3 DNA reads TGCGCCAGCAGCTCGGGACAGGAGAGAGATGGCTACACCTTC. The V and J genes are TRBV5-1 and TRBJ1-2; TRBD1 aligns across 8 bases. V dropped 3 bases and J dropped 6; count of bases not matched to a gene: 7. This CDR3 is built from 14 residues. In germline, CDR1 is SGHRS, CDR2 YFSETQ.

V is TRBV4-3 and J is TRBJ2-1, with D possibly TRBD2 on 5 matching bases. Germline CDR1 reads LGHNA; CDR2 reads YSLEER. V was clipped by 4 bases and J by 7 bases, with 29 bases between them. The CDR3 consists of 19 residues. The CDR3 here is CASSPRLFEGVGIGNEQFF. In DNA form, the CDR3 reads TGCGCCAGCAGCCCGCGATTATTTGAGGGAGTTGGAATTGGTAATGAGCAGTTCTTC.

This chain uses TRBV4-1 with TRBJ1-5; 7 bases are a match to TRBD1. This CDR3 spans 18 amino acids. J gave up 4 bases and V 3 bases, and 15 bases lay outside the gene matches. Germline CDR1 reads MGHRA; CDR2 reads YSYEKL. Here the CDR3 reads CASSHPKDRVGKNQPQHF. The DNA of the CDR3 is TGCGCCAGCAGCCACCCCAAAGACAGGGTGGGGAAAAATCAGCCCCAGCATTTT.

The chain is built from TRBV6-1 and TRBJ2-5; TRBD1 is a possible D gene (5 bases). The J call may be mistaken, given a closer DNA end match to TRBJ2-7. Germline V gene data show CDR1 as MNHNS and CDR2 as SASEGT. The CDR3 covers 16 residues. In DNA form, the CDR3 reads TGTGCCAGCAGTGAAGTTATAACAGGATCCTCCTACGAGCAGTACTTC. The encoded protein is CASSEVITGSSYEQYF.

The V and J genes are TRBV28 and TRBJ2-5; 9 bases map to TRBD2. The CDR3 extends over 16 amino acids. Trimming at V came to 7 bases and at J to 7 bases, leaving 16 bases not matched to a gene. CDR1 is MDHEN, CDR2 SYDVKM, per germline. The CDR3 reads CASKWGSGGTAGTQYF. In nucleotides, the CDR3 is TGTGCCAGCAAATGGGGTAGCGGGGGCACGGCGGGGACCCAGTACTTC.

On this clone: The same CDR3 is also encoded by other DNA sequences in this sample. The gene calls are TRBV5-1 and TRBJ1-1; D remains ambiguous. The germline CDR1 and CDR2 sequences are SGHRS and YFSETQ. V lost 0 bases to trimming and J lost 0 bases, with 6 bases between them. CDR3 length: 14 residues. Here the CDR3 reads CASSLGQVNTEAFF. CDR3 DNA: TGCGCCAGCAGCTTGGGTCAGGTGAACACTGAAGCTTTCTTT.

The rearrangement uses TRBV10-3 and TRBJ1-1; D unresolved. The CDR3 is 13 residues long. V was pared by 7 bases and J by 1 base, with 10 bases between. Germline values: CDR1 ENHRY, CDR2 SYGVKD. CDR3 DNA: TGTGCCATCACTCCGCGGCCGAACACTGAAGCTTTCTTT. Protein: CAITPRPNTEAFF.

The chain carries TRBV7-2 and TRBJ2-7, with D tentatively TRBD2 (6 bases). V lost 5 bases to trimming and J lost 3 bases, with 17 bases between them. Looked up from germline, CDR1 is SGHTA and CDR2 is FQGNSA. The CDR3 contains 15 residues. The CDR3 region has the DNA TGTGCCAGCAGCCCCGCCGGGACTGGACTCTACGAGCAGTACTTC. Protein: CASSPAGTGLYEQYF.

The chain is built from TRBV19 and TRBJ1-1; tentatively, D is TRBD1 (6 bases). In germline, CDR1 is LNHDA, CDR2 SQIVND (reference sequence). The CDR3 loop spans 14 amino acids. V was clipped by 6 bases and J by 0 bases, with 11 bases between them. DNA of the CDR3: TGTGCCAGTAGGCCGACAGGAATGAACACTGAAGCTTTCTTT. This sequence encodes CASRPTGMNTEAFF. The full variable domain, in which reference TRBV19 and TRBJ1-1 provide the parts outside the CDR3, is DGGITQSPKYLFRKEGQNVTLSCEQNLNHDAMYWYRQDPGQGLRLIYYSQIVNDFQKGDIAEGYSVSREKKESFPLTVTSAQKNPTAFYLCASRPTGMNTEAFFGQGTRLTVV.

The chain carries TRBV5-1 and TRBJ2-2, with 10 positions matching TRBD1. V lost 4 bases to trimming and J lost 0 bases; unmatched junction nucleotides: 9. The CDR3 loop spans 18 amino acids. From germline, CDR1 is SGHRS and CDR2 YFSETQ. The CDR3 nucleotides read TGCGCCAGCAGCCCGACAGGGGGCGGCGGAGCGAACACCGGGGAGCTGTTTTTT. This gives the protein CASSPTGGGGANTGELFF. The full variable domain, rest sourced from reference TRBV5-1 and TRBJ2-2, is KAGVTQTPRYLIKTRGQQVTLSCSPISGHRSVSWYQQTPGQGLQFLFEYFSETQRNKGNFPGRFSGRQFSNSRSEMNVSTLELGDSALYLCASSPTGGGGANTGELFFGEGSRLTVL.

CDR3 sequence reads: CASSLFPSGSYEQYF. CDR3 DNA: TGTGCCAGCAGCCTATTCCCTAGCGGGAGCTACGAGCAGTACTTC. The chain combines TRBV27 with TRBJ2-7; 10 nucleotides align to TRBD2. This CDR3 contains 15 residues. V dropped 6 bases and J dropped 3; count of bases not matched to a gene: 8. Germline lookup yields CDR1 MNHEY and CDR2 SMNVEV (reference sequence).